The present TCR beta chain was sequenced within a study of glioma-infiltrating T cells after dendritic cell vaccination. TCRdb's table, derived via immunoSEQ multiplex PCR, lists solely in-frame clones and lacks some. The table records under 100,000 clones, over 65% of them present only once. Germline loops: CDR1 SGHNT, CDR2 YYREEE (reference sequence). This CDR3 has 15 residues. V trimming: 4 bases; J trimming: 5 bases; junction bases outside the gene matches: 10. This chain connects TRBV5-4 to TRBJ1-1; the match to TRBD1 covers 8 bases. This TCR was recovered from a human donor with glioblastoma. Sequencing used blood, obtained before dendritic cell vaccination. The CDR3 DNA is TGTGCCAGCAGCCCAGACAGGGGCGCTAGGACTGAAGCTTTCTTT. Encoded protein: CASSPDRGARTEAFF.